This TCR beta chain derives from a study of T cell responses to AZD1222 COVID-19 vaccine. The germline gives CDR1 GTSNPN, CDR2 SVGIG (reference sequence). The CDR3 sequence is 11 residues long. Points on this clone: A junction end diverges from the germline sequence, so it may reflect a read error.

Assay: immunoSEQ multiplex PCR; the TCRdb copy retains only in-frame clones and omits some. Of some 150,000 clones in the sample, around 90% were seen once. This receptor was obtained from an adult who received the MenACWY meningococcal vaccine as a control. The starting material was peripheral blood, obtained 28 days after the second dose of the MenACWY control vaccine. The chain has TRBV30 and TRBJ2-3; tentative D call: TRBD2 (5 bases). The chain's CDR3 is CARRYTDTQYF. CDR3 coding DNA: TGTGCCCGGAGGTACACAGATACGCAGTATTTT.